The 8 T cell receptor beta chains below all came from one sample that was sequenced in a study of CD8 T cells in ankylosing spondylitis. TCRdb re-derived calls from the 5' RACE reads in MiXCR, one entry per CDR3 protein. The profile shows around 280,000 distinct CDR3 sequences, around 18% of them singletons. The material sequenced was blood, either unsorted or a sorted T cell fraction (not recorded which). The receptors here all came from a male donor with ankylosing spondylitis or in good health (not recorded which).

The rearrangement joins TRBV2 to TRBJ2-1; 8 bases align to TRBD1. Germline V CDR1 and CDR2: SNHLY, FYNNEI. Trimming took 9 bases from V and 6 from J; bases not matched to a gene: 7. The CDR3 covers 13 residues. The DNA for the CDR3 is TGTGCCAGTAAAGACAGGGGTTTCAATGAGCAGTTCTTC. It codes for CASKDRGFNEQFF.

This clonotype was recorded a few times. The chain employs TRBV11-2 and TRBJ2-2, with a weak D call TRBD2 (7 bases). In germline, CDR1 is SGHAT, CDR2 FQNNGV. CDR3 length: 14 amino acids. The germline V and J ends were trimmed by 3 bases and 9 bases, with 14 bases remaining between them. Here the CDR3 DNA reads TGTGCCAGCAGCTTGGGGGGGGGGGCTCGGGAGCTGTTTTTT. This sequence encodes CASSLGGGARELFF.

This chain links TRBV5-1 with TRBJ2-5; 9 positions agree with TRBD2. J was trimmed by 5 bases and V by 2 bases; bases with no gene match: 4. The CDR3 spans 14 residues. Germline CDR1 is SGHRS and CDR2 is YFSETQ. The CDR3 region has the DNA TGCGCCAGCAGCTTAGGGACTAGCTTGGAGACCCAGTACTTC. Protein sequence: CASSLGTSLETQYF.

In its sample, this clonotype was seen a few times. The V call is TRBV20-1, the J call TRBJ2-3, with 9 bases identical to TRBD2. Germline trimming cut 3 bases from V and 0 bases from J; bases unmatched to any gene: 7. The CDR3 runs to 16 residues. Germline V lookup: CDR1 DFQATT, CDR2 SNEGSKA (reference sequence). The CDR3 bases are TGCAGTGCTAGCAATAGCGGGGGCGTTAGCACAGATACGCAGTATTTT. Amino acid sequence: CSASNSGGVSTDTQYF.

CDR3 bases: TGCGCCAGCAGCTTGTTAACTAGCGAGAACACCGGGGAGCTGTTTTTT. Encoded protein: CASSLLTSENTGELFF. The rearrangement uses TRBV5-1 and TRBJ2-2, with 7 bases identical to TRBD2. Germline V gene data show CDR1 as SGHRS and CDR2 as YFSETQ. This CDR3 comprises 16 residues. Losses at the gene ends were 1 base for V and 1 base for J; bases not matched to a gene: 4.

The chain links TRBV7-3 to TRBJ1-1, with 9 positions matching TRBD1. The CDR3 loop spans 18 amino acids. Losses at the gene ends were 4 bases for V and 1 base for J; bases not matched to a gene: 13. Germline CDR1 SGHTA, CDR2 FQGTGA. CDR3 DNA: TGTGCCAGCAGCTCCCTCCCCCCGGGACAGGGATCGAACACTGAAGCTTTCTTT. Translating it yields CASSSLPPGQGSNTEAFF. The full variable domain, its missing parts supplied by reference TRBV7-3 and TRBJ1-1, is GAGVSQTPSNKVTEKGKYVELRCDPISGHTALYWYRQSLGQGPEFLIYFQGTGAADDSGLPNDRFFAVRPEGSVSTLKIQRTERGDSAVYLCASSSLPPGQGSNTEAFFGQGTRLTVV.

This clonotype has a handful of counts. The chain employs TRBV14 and TRBJ2-7; TRBD1 might be the D (6 bases). This CDR3 is 16 amino acids long. Trimming removed 1 base at V and 5 bases at J, with 18 bases between. CDR1 SGHDN and CDR2 FVKESK come from the germline V gene. The CDR3 region is CASSQARTVLDHEQYV. As DNA, the CDR3 is TGTGCCAGCAGCCAAGCCCGGACAGTTCTAGACCACGAGCAGTACGTC.

This clonotype has a handful of counts. This sequence joins TRBV7-2 and TRBJ2-1; D possibly corresponds to TRBD2 (5 bases). V was trimmed by 3 bases and J by 7 bases, leaving 10 bases between them. Per germline, CDR1 SGHTA and CDR2 FQGNSA. CDR3 size: 13 residues. The CDR3 DNA is TGTGCCAGCAGCTTCGGACTTCTTAATGAGCAGTTCTTC. This gives the protein CASSFGLLNEQFF.